Described below is a single TCR beta chain sequence and its context. The antigen is unknown. J gave up 5 bases and V 1 base, and 4 bases lay outside the gene matches. In germline, CDR1 is SGHDT, CDR2 YYEEEE. The CDR3 runs to 15 residues. All of the isolated RNA was reverse transcribed, so expressed TCRB transcripts were sequenced. TCRdb keeps only in-frame clones here, not all; method: immunoSEQ multiplex PCR. Here the sample spans about 360,000 clones, around an eighth being singletons. The sample originates from a study of beta chain features in type 1 diabetes. In the study overall: Patients were similar to healthy donors in age and gender (as well as in cell yields).

Findings and limits, study-wide: Reduced insertions and increased deletions marked VDJ junctions in type 1 diabetes patients.

Sorted populations all exceeded 95% purity. The sequencing sample was made of naive CD4+ T cells from blood. The chain links TRBV5-6 to TRBJ2-1, with 9 positions matching TRBD2. The sequence was collected from a man between 18 and 29 years old in good health. The chain's CDR3 is CASSLSLAGNNEQFF. CDR3 nucleotide sequence: TGTGCCAGCAGCTTGTCCCTAGCGGGGAACAATGAGCAGTTCTTC.